The present T cell receptor (beta chain) was sequenced within a study of cytomegalovirus exposure and HLA in healthy donors (dated by TCRdb to about 2017). For the wider study: According to an earlier analysis of 550 to 750 of the donors, 150 million to 200 million T cells yielded 117 million unique TCR beta sequences and about 300 Gb of sequence data. An early release covering just under 650 HLA-typed donors comprised around 300 gigabases of sequencing data and some 79 million unique TCR sequences. Of the 300 to 450 genotyped donors, roughly 85% fell in the genetic ancestry cluster associated with self-reported Caucasian donors. The aim of the study was to test whether cataloging public T cell receptors could identify signatures of past pathogen exposure. The study used immunosequencing to profile the T cell repertoires of some 600 subjects and linked those repertoires to cytomegalovirus serostatus. Besides the first cohort of 550 to 750 subjects, a separate validation cohort made up of around 120 different subjects was used. High-throughput TCR immunosequencing, statistical association of individual TCRs with disease status, and machine learning were combined to predict cytomegalovirus infection status. In a later analysis, previously published TCR beta repertoires from about 640 donors were re-analyzed and high-resolution HLA genotyping was added so that TCR occurrence patterns could be studied. In the later analysis, no new phenotypic data were used to find candidate immune exposures; instead, reliance was placed on TCR beta sequences and their occurrence across donors. In an earlier analysis of roughly 580 of the donors, high-throughput TCR beta sequencing was used to judge whether each TCR beta V gene segment behaved as functional or pseudogenic. Alongside the repertoire data, information on donor age, sex, ethnicity and CMV serostatus was compiled. A later genetic analysis took genome-wide SNP genotypes for about three fifths of the 666 donors and used that subset as a discovery cohort. Every discovery cohort repertoire had been produced on one sequencing platform. Both class I and class II loci were covered by HLA typing, at four-digit resolution. Typing coverage differed by locus: A, B, C, DRB1 and DQB1 were typed in about 620-640 donors, DQA1 in 500 to 550, DPA1 in 600 to 610, and DPB1 in around 490. Four or five DR-DQ haplotypes were handled as single units for association and clustering, since linkage in the cohort was strong. Across approximately 400 genotyped donors of the cohort, an average of roughly 250,000 unique TCR beta nucleotide sequences per donor were sequenced, and 15% to 20% of those sequences were non-productive.

Overall study results and their limits: In the study, 150 to 200 TCR beta chains were listed as associated with cytomegalovirus. Because HLA typing was unavailable for some donors at each locus, only the typed subset was used in association tests. In vitro tests confirmed that a few of the cytomegalovirus-associated TCR beta chains recognize cytomegalovirus antigens. In a later analysis, several top co-occurrence clusters were reported to appear linked to parvovirus B19, influenza, CMV and Epstein-Barr virus. For the cohort, immune exposure information was limited to CMV serostatus. Linkage disequilibrium might explain the correlated functional status among segregating V segments, but an unknown experimental factor could not be excluded. Most TCR sequences were seen in very few donors, while some public TCRs were found in many individuals. Compared with the roughly 700-donor mean, donors in an Asian-associated ancestry cluster had fewer N-insertions in productive TCRs, according to a later genetic analysis. Presence/absence analyses assumed roughly uniform sequencing depth across donors, an assumption that may not hold. V-gene and J-gene trimming of TCR beta chains was associated with a missense DCLRE1C variant in a later genetic analysis, and the association was replicated in an independent cohort. Because counts were too low, seventeen rarely observed V segments, including chromosome 9 orphons, were excluded from the earlier analysis of several hundred of the donors. The authors suggested that the approach could potentially be generalized to other disease states and immunological phenotypes. In a later analysis, the rate of TCR association differed among HLA loci, with DRB1 alleles having the most associated TCRs and HLA-C alleles having the fewest. Only TCR beta chains were sequenced in this cohort, and the absence of alpha or paired-chain data limited detectable features. The classifier was reported to diagnose cytomegalovirus status with high specificity and sensitivity in both the original and validation cohorts. A further reported finding was that TCR beta sequences accurately predicted the HLA-A and HLA-B alleles for most subjects in the first cohort. According to a later analysis, most CMV-associated TCR beta chains appeared to be HLA-restricted, and the HLA associations seemed to be driven largely by CMV exposure. The sequencing pipeline was judged likely to have produced a cluster of highly shared sequence variants as a technical artifact. In a later analysis, around 17,000 TCR beta sequences were associated with specific HLA alleles at a false discovery rate of 0.05. In an earlier analysis of 500 to 650 of the donors, most TCR beta V segments appeared in productive rearrangements about 87% or about 30% of the time, broadly matching IMGT annotations. When HLA alleles, especially DR and DQ, strongly co-occurred, TCR associations were difficult to assign to individual alleles. Compared with equally common non-associated chains, HLA-associated TCR beta chains in a later analysis were more clonally expanded and had lower generation probabilities.

There are a few counts of this clone. Its antigen remains undetermined. Per-nucleotide qualities are absent, and no much larger clonotype sits a single base away. The cohort consisted of 650 to 850 healthy bone marrow donors. At the time of sampling, all cohort members were nominally healthy, though unrecorded immune exposures were likely present. Of the roughly 670 cohort members, around 290 had a positive CMV serostatus and about 350 had a negative one, while no CMV serostatus was recorded for the donor. Each donor provided a peripheral blood sample, and peripheral blood mononuclear cells were used for TCR beta sequencing. The Qiagen DNeasy Blood Extraction Kit was used to extract genomic DNA from the blood cell samples. Libraries were made using the immunoSEQ multiplex PCR assay. A mixture of 60 forward primers for TCR Vbeta segments and 13 reverse primers for TCR Jbeta segments was used in the multiplex PCR. Amplification of the CDR3 region of rearranged TCR beta genes was performed with a multiplex PCR assay on genomic DNA. Amplified TCR beta libraries were sequenced as 87-base-pair reads on the Illumina HiSeq System. In the paper's pipeline: In a later analysis, some 80 million unique TCR beta chains were counted across the approximately 620 repertoires, and roughly 10 million of these chains were shared by at least two donors. Raw reads were error-corrected and collapsed into unique sequences by a nearest-neighbor algorithm in which closely related sequences were merged to remove PCR and sequencing errors. Alignment of CDR3 sequences to IMGT reference sequences was used to assign V, D and J gene segments. For a sequence to be retained, a match of at least six nucleotides was required to both a V gene segment and a J gene segment. Rearrangements were called productive when the CDR3 lacked stop codons and stayed in frame with V and J; all others were non-productive. Following IMGT convention, CDR3 was defined as the stretch from the second conserved V-encoded cysteine up to the conserved J-encoded phenylalanine. In an earlier analysis of 500 to 650 of the donors, sequences lacking an unambiguous match to a single V gene segment were excluded. In an earlier analysis of approximately 560 of the donors, a V segment was called functional when productive rearrangements were above 56.7%, and segregating when the standard deviation between donors exceeded 5%. A statistical classification framework was developed to diagnose cytomegalovirus status using the catalog of TCR beta chain sequences. V and J gene assignment, in a later analysis, came from comparing TCR nucleotide sequences with IMGT/GENE-DB human TR gene sequences. The TCRdist pipeline was used in a later analysis to assign CDR3 sequences and most-parsimonious VDJ recombination scenarios. In a later analysis, each TCR beta chain was defined by its CDR3 amino acid sequence together with its V-gene family, and reads without a unique V-gene family were excluded. As a way to deal with suspected cross-contamination and a sequencing artifact, a later analysis dropped 640 or so nucleotide sequences that were highly shared and had low generation probability. In a later analysis, a clonal expansion index was calculated for each public chain from normalized within-repertoire ranks of inferred template counts. In a later analysis, generation probabilities were computed with a VDJ recombination model fitted to out-of-frame rearrangements, and the resulting probabilities were checked against IGoR. In a later analysis, TCR-TCR, TCR-HLA and TCR-CMV co-occurrence was scored with hypergeometric tests, and a repertoire-size bias correction was applied to TCR pairs. False discovery rates were estimated in a later analysis by permuting HLA or CMV assignments 20 times. In a later analysis, co-occurring TCRs were grouped with DBSCAN, and TCRdist sequence similarity was added when clustering was performed within HLA-allele-positive subsets. Co-occurrence clustering excluded repertoires with fewer than 30,000 or more than 120,000 public chains, plus five with anomalous nucleotide sharing. As stored in TCRdb, this immuneACCESS dataset retains in-frame rearrangements with V and J assigned. A fraction of the clones does not appear; measured against another copy, unresolved V genes explain less than half of the discrepancy, and the remainder lacks a known reason. V, J and clone size were drawn from that table, and D and trimming were deduced from the DNA. The sample includes over 200,000 clones, with about 83% observed a single time. The ten biggest clones cover roughly 1.3% of the sample.

This TCR was recovered from a human donor in good health. What was sequenced was PBMCs.

The CDR3 here reads CSVGGSPYEQYF. The base sequence is TGCAGCGTTGGCGGGAGCCCCTACGAGCAGTACTTC. The rearranged chain carries TRBV29-1 and TRBJ2-7, and 7 junctional nucleotides match TRBD2. The cysteine opens and the phenylalanine closes a CDR3 of 12 amino acids. Only the CDR3 DNA is retained, 36 bases long and in frame from the first base. Sequences SQVTM (CDR1) and ANQGSEA (CDR2) are obtained from the germline V gene. V ends up 4 bases short and J 2 bases short, with an unmatched junction base count of 2.